This entry lists 25 T cell receptor beta chains sequenced from one sample in a study of blood T cell repertoires in COVID-19. Profiling relied on immunoSEQ multiplex PCR, and the TCRdb table lists in-frame clones only, not all of them. The sample includes more than 65,000 clones, roughly three quarters of them seen just once. Sequencing input: peripheral blood. The receptors were sampled from a woman aged 45-60 years with acute or convalescent COVID-19.

On this clone: An end of the junction differs from the germline gene, which may be a read error. This rearrangement joins TRBV18 to TRBJ2-3; 9 nucleotides agree with TRBD2. The CDR3 is made up of 16 amino acids. Germline assignment: CDR1 KGHSH and CDR2 LQKENI. The CDR3, as DNA: TGTGCCAGCTCAGCACCGGGACTAGCAAGCACAGATACGCAGTATTTT. Protein sequence: CASSAPGLASTDTQYF.

V gene TRBV5-1 combines with J gene TRBJ1-1, with TRBD1 matching over 7 bases. Germline values: CDR1 SGHRS, CDR2 YFSETQ. V lost 0 bases to trimming and J lost 0 bases; unmatched junction nucleotides: 14. The CDR3 loop spans 19 amino acids. CDR3 coding DNA: TGCGCCAGCAGCTTGGCCATTAGTCGACAGGGCGGTTTGAACACTGAAGCTTTCTTT. Its translation is CASSLAISRQGGLNTEAFF.

This chain joins TRBV15 and TRBJ1-5, with D tentatively TRBD1 (5 bases). The CDR3 contains 14 residues. Germline CDR1 LNHNV, CDR2 YYDKDF (reference sequence). Deletions cut 4 bases from V and 2 bases from J, with 9 bases between. The CDR3 loop reads CATSKIGGNQPQHF. The CDR3 DNA is TGTGCCACCAGCAAAATAGGGGGCAATCAGCCCCAGCATTTT.

This rearrangement joins TRBV19 to TRBJ1-5; possible D gene TRBD1, 5 bases. This CDR3 region has 14 residues. Germline V gene sequence: CDR1 LNHDA, CDR2 SQIVND (reference sequence). CDR3 residues: CACVEPGLNQPQHF. For the CDR3, the DNA is TGTGCATGTGTGGAGCCGGGACTCAATCAGCCCCAGCATTTT.

The chain has TRBV6-4 and TRBJ1-1; D is unclear. The CDR3 runs to 12 residues. The V end lost 2 bases, the J end lost 11 bases, and 12 bases lay between the germline ends. The germline V gene encodes CDR1 MRHNA and CDR2 SNTAGT. CDR3 sequence: CASSDPLPVAFF. The CDR3, as DNA: TGTGCCAGCAGTGACCCCCTCCCGGTTGCTTTCTTT.

The count of this clone is one. This chain uses TRBV6-4 with TRBJ2-2; D not resolved. CDR1 is MRHNA and CDR2 is SNTAGT in the germline V gene. The V gene lost 4 bases and the J gene lost 5 bases, with 8 bases spanning the gap. This CDR3 has 13 amino acids. CDR3 DNA sequence: TGTGCCAGCAGTGTGCAAGCAACCGGGGAGCTGTTTTTT. Translation: CASSVQATGELFF.

The chain links TRBV27 to TRBJ2-7; TRBD1 agrees at 7 bases. With V trimmed by 1 base and J by 2 bases, 8 bases remained unmatched. Germline V CDR1 and CDR2: MNHEY, SMNVEV (reference sequence). The length of the CDR3 is 16 residues. The CDR3 sequence: CASSLLGQGVAYEQYF. The DNA for the CDR3 is TGTGCCAGCAGTTTATTAGGGCAGGGGGTCGCCTACGAGCAGTACTTC.

This chain uses TRBV4-3 with TRBJ2-7; 11 nucleotides align to TRBD2. Trimming took 3 bases from V and 2 from J; bases not matched to a gene: 3. This CDR3 is built from 15 residues. CDR1 and CDR2 from the germline V gene are LGHNA and YSLEER. CDR3 coding DNA: TGCGCCAGCAGCCAGTTAGCGGGAGGGACCTACGAGCAGTACTTC. This translates into CASSQLAGGTYEQYF.

The chain couples TRBV19 to TRBJ2-1; D is ambiguous. Germline-derived CDR1 and CDR2 are LNHDA and SQIVND (reference sequence). The V end lost 5 bases, the J end lost 8 bases, and 7 bases lay between the germline ends. This CDR3 region has 11 residues. The CDR3: CASSHIDEQFF. The CDR3 region has the DNA TGTGCCAGTAGTCATATAGATGAGCAGTTCTTC.

This rearrangement joins TRBV2 to TRBJ1-2, with 7 bases matching TRBD1. The CDR3 extends over 14 amino acids. Germline assignment: CDR1 SNHLY and CDR2 FYNNEI. V lost 6 bases, J lost 1 base, and 5 bases stayed unmatched. CDR3 loop: CASSGDSFNYGYTF. The CDR3 DNA follows: TGTGCCAGCAGCGGGGACAGCTTTAACTATGGCTACACCTTC. Supplemented by reference TRBV2 and TRBJ1-2, the full variable domain reads EPEVTQTPSHQVTQMGQEVILRCVPISNHLYFYWYRQILGQKVEFLVSFYNNEISEKSEIFDDQFSVERPDGSNFTLKIRSTKLEDSAMYFCASSGDSFNYGYTFGSGTRLTVV.

The gene calls are TRBV5-1 and TRBJ1-2; no clear D gene. The CDR3 runs to 15 residues. CDR1 and CDR2 from the germline V gene are SGHRS and YFSETQ. V was pared by 0 bases and J by 4 bases, with 13 bases between. In nucleotides, the CDR3 is TGCGCCAGCAGCTTGGAGCCGGGAAGTAGCTATGGCTACACCTTC. Protein sequence: CASSLEPGSSYGYTF. Full variable domain (remainder filled in from reference TRBV5-1 and TRBJ1-2): KAGVTQTPRYLIKTRGQQVTLSCSPISGHRSVSWYQQTPGQGLQFLFEYFSETQRNKGNFPGRFSGRQFSNSRSEMNVSTLELGDSALYLCASSLEPGSSYGYTFGSGTRLTVV.

The chain links TRBV7-3 to TRBJ2-2; the D is unclear. V lost 3 bases, J lost 6 bases, and 8 bases lay in between. Germline V gene data show CDR1 as SGHTA and CDR2 as FQGTGA. This CDR3 has 13 amino acids. CDR3 coding DNA: TGTGCCAGCAGCTTTTCGGCGGCCGGGGAGCTGTTTTTT. Protein product: CASSFSAAGELFF.

The V gene is TRBV7-9, the J gene TRBJ2-4; TRBD1 matches 8 bases. The CDR3 is made up of 16 amino acids. J was trimmed by 1 base and V by 5 bases; bases with no gene match: 7. Germline V gene data show CDR1 as SEHNR and CDR2 as FQNEAQ (reference sequence). In DNA form, the CDR3 reads TGTGCCAGCAGCGCTACAGGGGGTCTGGCCAAAAACATTCAGTACTTC. Protein sequence: CASSATGGLAKNIQYF.

This rearrangement joins TRBV9 to TRBJ2-1, with a weak D call TRBD2 (5 bases). Germline lookup yields CDR1 SGDLS and CDR2 YYNGEE. The ends were cut back, 0 bases at V and 4 bases at J, with 11 bases in the middle. This CDR3 is 15 amino acids long. The CDR3 nucleotides are TGTGCCAGCAGCGTAGCGGCGGGCTCGTACAATGAGCAGTTCTTC. This gives the protein CASSVAAGSYNEQFF.

The V and J genes are TRBV3-1 (or the pseudogene TRBV3-2) and TRBJ1-5, with D hard to call. The CDR3 is made up of 15 amino acids. Per germline, CDR1 LGHDT and CDR2 YNNKEL (reference sequence). With 0 bases removed from V and 6 bases from J, the gap between germline ends came to 12 bases. For the CDR3, the DNA is TGTGCCAGCAGCCAAGACCCGGGGTTCTCTCAGCCCCAGCATTTT. Amino acids: CASSQDPGFSQPQHF.

The J gene is TRBJ2-4, the V gene TRBV19, with D possibly being TRBD2 (6 bases). The CDR3 is made up of 14 amino acids. The germline V and J ends were trimmed by 3 bases and 6 bases, with 12 bases remaining between them. Germline lookup yields CDR1 LNHDA and CDR2 SQIVND (reference sequence). The CDR3 nucleotides are TGTGCCAGTAGTATGGGGGGTCGGGGAAACATTCAGTACTTC. Residues: CASSMGGRGNIQYF. The complete variable domain, with remaining parts taken from reference TRBV19 and TRBJ2-4, reads DGGITQSPKYLFRKEGQNVTLSCEQNLNHDAMYWYRQDPGQGLRLIYYSQIVNDFQKGDIAEGYSVSREKKESFPLTVTSAQKNPTAFYLCASSMGGRGNIQYFGAGTRLSVL.

This clone was picked up one time. The chain carries TRBV5-5 and TRBJ2-7; weak D call: TRBD2 (5 bases). The CDR3 loop spans 15 amino acids. Germline values: CDR1 SGHKS, CDR2 YYEKEE (reference sequence). V dropped 3 bases and J dropped 3 bases, with 16 bases sitting between them. The CDR3 region is CASSWAEGLVYEQYF. The CDR3 DNA sequence: TGTGCCAGCAGCTGGGCAGAGGGCCTCGTCTACGAGCAGTACTTC.

The genes are TRBV19 and TRBJ2-2; TRBD2 matches 15 bases. This CDR3 has 17 residues. CDR1 and CDR2 from the germline V gene are LNHDA and SQIVND (reference sequence). J was trimmed by 1 base and V by 7 bases; bases with no gene match: 4. CDR3 DNA: TGTGCCAGTACCAGGACTAGCGGGAGGGTGAACACCGGGGAGCTGTTTTTT. This sequence encodes CASTRTSGRVNTGELFF.

This clone was seen only once. This chain links TRBV6-5 with TRBJ1-1; D not resolved. Trimming removed 6 bases at V and 3 bases at J, with 14 bases between. The CDR3 sequence is 14 residues long. In germline, CDR1 is MNHEY, CDR2 SVGAGI. The CDR3 is CASSKEVADTEAFF. The CDR3 nucleotides read TGTGCCAGCAGCAAGGAGGTGGCGGACACTGAAGCTTTCTTT.

This clone came up a few times. J is TRBJ1-3 and V is TRBV5-1; 10 nucleotides agree with TRBD1. J was trimmed by 6 bases and V by 0 bases; bases with no gene match: 6. This CDR3 contains 16 residues. The V gene's germline CDR1 is SGHRS and CDR2 YFSETQ. CDR3 sequence: CASSLELGQGENTIYF. The CDR3 DNA follows: TGCGCCAGCAGCTTGGAACTCGGACAGGGGGAAAACACCATATATTTT. The full variable domain, in which reference TRBV5-1 and TRBJ1-3 provide the parts outside the CDR3, is KAGVTQTPRYLIKTRGQQVTLSCSPISGHRSVSWYQQTPGQGLQFLFEYFSETQRNKGNFPGRFSGRQFSNSRSEMNVSTLELGDSALYLCASSLELGQGENTIYFGEGSWLTVV.

This clone has a single count. This rearrangement joins TRBV6-1 to TRBJ2-1, with a weak D call TRBD2 (6 bases). Trimming pared 0 bases from V and 6 bases from J, leaving 18 bases between. The CDR3 contains 17 residues. CDR1 is MNHNS, CDR2 SASEGT, per germline. The CDR3 nucleotides are TGTGCCAGCAGTGAAGCGGGACTCGCCCGCCTGGGCAATGAGCAGTTCTTC. It codes for CASSEAGLARLGNEQFF.

Only one count was recorded for this clone. V usage is TRBV29-1 and J usage is TRBJ2-5, with 7 bases lining up with TRBD2. From germline, CDR1 is SQVTM and CDR2 ANQGSEA. With V trimmed by 4 bases and J by 4 bases, 9 bases remained unmatched. This CDR3 spans 14 amino acids. CDR3 in amino acids: CSVVGGGLVETQYF. CDR3 bases: TGCAGCGTTGTGGGGGGAGGGCTGGTAGAGACCCAGTACTTC.

Written as DNA, the CDR3 is TGCGCCAGCAGCCTAGCTGTCAACTCCTACAATGAGCAGTTCTTC. It translates to CASSLAVNSYNEQFF. The chain couples TRBV4-3 to TRBJ2-1; D gene unclear. Germline loops: CDR1 LGHNA, CDR2 YSLEER. V gave up 4 bases and J gave up 0 bases, with 10 bases separating them. The CDR3 totals 15 residues.

The chain has TRBV3-1 (or the pseudogene TRBV3-2) and TRBJ2-1; perhaps TRBD2 as D (6 bases). The germline V gene has CDR1 LGHDT and CDR2 YNNKEL (reference sequence). V was pared by 3 bases and J by 4 bases, with 13 bases between. The CDR3 is 15 amino acids. The CDR3 sequence: CASSHRGFDYNEQFF. The CDR3 DNA sequence: TGTGCCAGCAGCCATCGGGGGTTCGATTACAATGAGCAGTTCTTC.

The chain links TRBV28 to TRBJ2-5, with 8 positions matching TRBD2. J gave up 2 bases and V 2 bases, and 7 bases lay outside the gene matches. The CDR3 runs 16 residues. Germline V gene data show CDR1 as MDHEN and CDR2 as SYDVKM. The CDR3 nucleotides are TGTGCCAGCAGTTTACTTGGTAGCGGGAAACAAGAGACCCAGTACTTC. Amino acids: CASSLLGSGKQETQYF.